This T cell receptor (beta chain) is from a study of CD8 T cells in Susac syndrome. Notes on the study in general: An acknowledgment was made by the study that its TCR sequencing and HLA analysis involved relatively few individuals.

Note on this clonotype: Its matching antigen is unknown.

Germline V lookup: CDR1 MDHEN, CDR2 SYDVKM. With 3 bases removed from V and 2 bases from J, the gap between germline ends came to 2 bases. This CDR3 is 12 amino acids long. CD8+ and CD4+ blood T cells underwent TCR beta sequencing. Reverse transcription of 0.5 to 1 ug RNA was performed with random hexamers. It was immunoSEQ multiplex PCR that amplified TCR beta CDR3 across 54 Vbeta and 13 Jbeta. TCRdb itself ran the immunoSEQ multiplex PCR reads through MiXCR, one entry per CDR3 protein. Here the sample spans more than 70,000 distinct CDR3 sequences, roughly nine tenths being singletons. The chain joins TRBV28 to TRBJ1-3; D is uncertain. The source material was CD8+ T cells from PBMCs. The origin of this receptor is a human donor with multiple sclerosis. The CDR3 region is CASSFPGNTIYF. For the CDR3, the DNA is TGTGCCAGCAGTTTCCCTGGAAACACCATATATTTT.